The 2 T cell receptor beta chains below all came from one sample that was sequenced in a study of shared clonotypes between healthy human individuals. Libraries were prepared by immunoSEQ multiplex PCR; TCRdb keeps only in-frame clonotypes and omits some of them. The top ten hold approximately 0.13% of the sample, which has some 2,000,000 clones, 90% to 96% seen once. The sample consisted of naive CD4+ T cells sorted from blood. Subset of the sample: CD45RA+ positively selected. These receptors were obtained from a man between 18 and 35 years old in good health.

This rearrangement joins TRBV4-1 to TRBJ2-3, with 11 nucleotides matching TRBD2. With 3 bases clipped from V and 1 base from J, the junction kept 3 bases outside the gene matches. CDR3 length equals 16 residues. The V gene's germline CDR1 is MGHRA and CDR2 YSYEKL. CDR3 in amino acids: CASSQKLAGGTDTQYF. The CDR3 region has the DNA TGCGCCAGCAGCCAGAAACTAGCGGGGGGCACAGATACGCAGTATTTT.

In this sample, this clone turned up once. The V call is TRBV27, the J call TRBJ1-6; 12 bases align to TRBD1. The V and J ends lost 5 bases and 6 bases, in that order; junction bases with no gene match: 8. Germline CDR1 is MNHEY and CDR2 is SMNVEV (reference sequence). The CDR3 extends over 17 amino acids. The chain's CDR3 is CASSAGTGGISNSPLHF. CDR3 sequence (DNA): TGTGCCAGCAGTGCCGGGACAGGGGGCATTTCTAATTCACCCCTCCACTTT.